The 10 T cell receptor beta chains reported below all come from one sample, sequenced in a study of a mutant IDH1 vaccine in newly diagnosed glioma. Data came from immunoSEQ multiplex PCR; TCRdb stores just in-frame clones and leaves some out. Of about 59,000 clones detected, 80% to 85% appear once; the ten largest clones hold under 4.5%. Their antigens remain unidentified. Specified time point: week 47, end of study. Every single dose of the vaccine, 300 ug of mutant IDH1 20-mer peptide, came with topical imiquimod. The input for sequencing was PBMCs, taken from a glioma patient whose treatment included an IDH1 peptide vaccine. Every receptor here comes from a young man with glioma.

The table lists this clone with a few counts. The chain recombines TRBV5-1 with TRBJ1-1; D not certain. The V end was cut by 2 bases, the J end by 3 bases, with 17 bases between. CDR3 size: 16 residues. Germline CDR1 SGHRS, CDR2 YFSETQ. The CDR3 spells CASSFSITAPYTEAFF. The CDR3 bases are TGCGCCAGCAGCTTCTCCATAACAGCGCCTTACACTGAAGCTTTCTTT. Drawing the rest from reference TRBV5-1 and TRBJ1-1, the complete variable domain is KAGVTQTPRYLIKTRGQQVTLSCSPISGHRSVSWYQQTPGQGLQFLFEYFSETQRNKGNFPGRFSGRQFSNSRSEMNVSTLELGDSALYLCASSFSITAPYTEAFFGQGTRLTVV.

J is TRBJ2-2 and V is TRBV5-4; D could derive from TRBD1 or TRBD2 (5 bases each). The CDR3 covers 17 residues. Germline-derived CDR1 and CDR2 are SGHNT and YYREEE (reference sequence). Trimming removed 4 bases from V and 0 bases from J, with 16 bases in between. The CDR3 reads CASSPWGWEPNTGELFF. The CDR3 DNA reads as TGTGCCAGCAGCCCTTGGGGGTGGGAGCCGAACACCGGGGAGCTGTTTTTT. Full variable domain (outside the CDR3, taken from reference TRBV5-4 and TRBJ2-2): ETGVTQSPTHLIKTRGQQVTLRCSSQSGHNTVSWYQQALGQGPQFIFQYYREEENGRGNFPPRFSGLQFPNYSSELNVNALELDDSALYLCASSPWGWEPNTGELFFGEGSRLTVL.

The chain combines TRBV28 with TRBJ2-7; the D is unclear. The CDR3 extends over 15 amino acids. Trimming removed 2 bases at V and 4 bases at J, with 15 bases between. Germline-derived CDR1 and CDR2 are MDHEN and SYDVKM. The CDR3 loop reads CASSLGQTLVYEQYF. Written as DNA, the CDR3 is TGTGCCAGCAGTTTAGGGCAAACCCTCGTTTACGAGCAGTACTTC.

This clone turned up a few times. The V call is TRBV2, the J call TRBJ1-4; D is undetermined. Trimming took off 1 base at V and 3 bases at J, with 9 bases between the two ends. The CDR3 totals 15 residues. CDR1 is SNHLY, CDR2 FYNNEI, per germline. CDR3 in amino acids: CASSEGRQANEKLFF. The CDR3 DNA sequence: TGTGCCAGCAGTGAAGGTCGGCAGGCTAATGAAAAACTGTTTTTT.

On this clone: Its ends do not fully match the called genes, so a read error is possible. This sample also contains other DNA sequences that code for the same CDR3. CDR3 sequence: CASYQTGAFGYTF. In DNA, the CDR3 is TGTGCCAGCTATCAGACAGGGGCCTTTGGCTACACTTTC. This chain uses TRBV18 with TRBJ1-2; 8 bases agree with TRBD1. Germline V gene data show CDR1 as KGHSH and CDR2 as LQKENI. The CDR3 is 13 amino acids.

V gene TRBV10-1 combines with J gene TRBJ2-7; D gene unclear. Trimming stripped 3 bases from V and 2 bases from J, with 11 bases between. The CDR3 is 14 amino acids. Germline CDR1 is WNHNN and CDR2 is SYGVQD (reference sequence). CDR3 nucleotides: TGCGCCAGCAGTGAAGTCGTTGGCACCTACGAGCAGTACTTC. Translated: CASSEVVGTYEQYF.

This clone was recorded only once. CDR3 in amino acids: CASSLNSGAYINHGYTF. CDR3 in DNA: TGTGCCAGCAGTCTGAACTCAGGGGCCTACATAAACCATGGCTACACCTTC. The chain employs TRBV5-4 and TRBJ1-2; perhaps TRBD1 as D (6 bases). Germline V CDR1 and CDR2: SGHNT, YYREEE (reference sequence). V lost 5 bases and J 6 bases, leaving 26 bases between the germline ends. This CDR3 spans 17 amino acids. The full variable domain, rest sourced from reference TRBV5-4 and TRBJ1-2, is ETGVTQSPTHLIKTRGQQVTLRCSSQSGHNTVSWYQQALGQGPQFIFQYYREEENGRGNFPPRFSGLQFPNYSSELNVNALELDDSALYLCASSLNSGAYINHGYTFGSGTRLTVV.

This clone was detected only once. The rearrangement joins TRBV5-4 to TRBJ2-3, with 7 bases lining up with TRBD2. Germline assignment: CDR1 SGHNT and CDR2 YYREEE (reference sequence). CDR3 length: 14 residues. The trim removed 7 bases at V and 1 base at J, leaving 6 bases unmatched. For the CDR3, the DNA is TGTGCCAGCGGCCTGGGGGGGGGCACAGATACGCAGTATTTT. This sequence encodes CASGLGGGTDTQYF. Full variable domain (missing parts from reference TRBV5-4 and TRBJ2-3): ETGVTQSPTHLIKTRGQQVTLRCSSQSGHNTVSWYQQALGQGPQFIFQYYREEENGRGNFPPRFSGLQFPNYSSELNVNALELDDSALYLCASGLGGGTDTQYFGPGTRLTVL.

This CDR3 reads CASSQGPRGQYEQYF. In DNA form, the CDR3 reads TGCGCCAGCAGCCAAGGACCCAGGGGCCAATACGAGCAGTACTTC. The chain carries TRBV4-1 and TRBJ2-7; D is possibly TRBD1 (6 bases). V lost 1 base to trimming and J lost 4 bases, with 14 bases between them. Per the germline V gene, CDR1 is MGHRA and CDR2 is YSYEKL. The CDR3 has 15 amino acids.

V and J are TRBV11-3 and TRBJ2-1; D unclear. This CDR3 has 15 amino acids. The germline V gene has CDR1 SGHNT and CDR2 YENEEA. Trimming took off 5 bases at V and 5 bases at J, with 16 bases between the two ends. The CDR3 here is CASSLRDAGDNEQFF. CDR3 DNA: TGTGCCAGCAGCCTGCGCGACGCTGGGGACAATGAGCAGTTCTTC.